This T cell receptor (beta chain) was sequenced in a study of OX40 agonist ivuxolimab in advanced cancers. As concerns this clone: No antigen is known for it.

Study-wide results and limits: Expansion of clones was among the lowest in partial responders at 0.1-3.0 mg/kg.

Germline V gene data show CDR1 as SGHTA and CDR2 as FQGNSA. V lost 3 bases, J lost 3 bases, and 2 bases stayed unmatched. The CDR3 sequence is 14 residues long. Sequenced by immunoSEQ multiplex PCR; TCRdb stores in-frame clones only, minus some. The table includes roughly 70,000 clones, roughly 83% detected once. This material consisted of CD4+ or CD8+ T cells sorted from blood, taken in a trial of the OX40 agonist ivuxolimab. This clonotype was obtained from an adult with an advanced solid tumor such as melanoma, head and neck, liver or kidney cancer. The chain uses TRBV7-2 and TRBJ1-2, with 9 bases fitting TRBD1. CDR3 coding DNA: TGTGCCAGCAGCTTGACAGGGGGGGACTATGGCTACACCTTC. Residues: CASSLTGGDYGYTF.